Described below is a single TCR beta chain sequence and its context. The source of the sample is a study of blood T cell repertoires in COVID-19. Overall study: Spain, Italy and the United States supplied samples that represented acute and convalescent COVID-19.

This CDR3 contains 14 residues. Per the germline V gene, CDR1 is WNHNN and CDR2 is SYGVQD (reference sequence). Trimming removed 5 bases from V and 7 bases from J, with 18 bases in between. Seattle cases were enrolled at active infection and followed longitudinally. Assay: immunoSEQ multiplex PCR; the TCRdb copy retains only in-frame clones and omits some. The data show a few hundred thousand clones, around 87% seen once. The chain joins TRBV10-1 to TRBJ2-7; D is ambiguous. Sequencing was done on a sample of peripheral blood. The source is a woman aged 25-40 years with COVID-19, enrolled during active disease. The CDR3 nucleotides read TGCGCCAGCAGTCCCTCTGGGCCACCCTTGGAGCAGTACTTC. This translates into CASSPSGPPLEQYF.